This T cell receptor beta chain was obtained from a study of T cell responses to AZD1222 COVID-19 vaccine. Study-level points and caveats: Targets within unmutated variant regions were reportedly found for nearly half of spike-specific TCRs. Across the whole spike, CD4 TCRs peaked at regions 160-218 and 743-854.

Some clones are missing from TCRdb's copy, which holds only in-frame ones; the method was immunoSEQ multiplex PCR. The table records approximately 130,000 clones, 93% of them present only once. Details on this clone: Its specificity is not known.

Material: peripheral blood, obtained on day 0 of AZD1222 vaccination. The TCR sequence derives from an adult in good health.

DNA for the CDR3: TGTGCCAGCCTTGGGGGGGCCTTACAAGAGACCCAGTACTTC. This codes for CASLGGALQETQYF. The chain employs TRBV7-9 and TRBJ2-5; tentative D call: TRBD2 (7 bases). From germline, CDR1 is SEHNR and CDR2 FQNEAQ (reference sequence). The CDR3 is 14 amino acids. The germline V and J ends were trimmed by 8 bases and 2 bases, with 15 bases remaining between them.